A selection of T cell receptor beta chains follows, all from one sample in a study of cytomegalovirus exposure and HLA in healthy donors. Generated by immunoSEQ multiplex PCR, the TCRdb table keeps only in-frame clones and is missing some. This table holds around 130,000 clones, about three quarters found once. Sequenced sample: PBMCs. These receptors were obtained from a man in his forties in good health and CMV-seropositive. Each CDR3 is given with its conserved first and last residue. The D gene is left open where the match is weak. Expanded clones get a size class; other rows say once, few or many, or leave the size out.

j_call: TRBJ2-7; d_call: TRBD1; clone_size: .; v_call: TRBV13; cdr3_nt: TGTGCCAGCAGCTTCACGGGACAGGGACTCTACGAGCAGTACTTC; cdr3_aa: CASSFTGQGLYEQYF
j_call: TRBJ1-3; d_call: TRBD1; clone_size: .; v_call: TRBV5-1; cdr3_nt: TGCGCCAGCAGCCTGGGACAGGGGACCCTCTCTGGAAACACCATATATTTT; cdr3_aa: CASSLGQGTLSGNTIYF
j_call: TRBJ1-5; d_call: TRBD1; clone_size: few; v_call: TRBV2; cdr3_nt: TGTGCCAGCAGTGAAGGGGGGACAGGGAGGCAGCCCCAGCATTTT; cdr3_aa: CASSEGGTGRQPQHF
j_call: TRBJ2-7; d_call: .; clone_size: .; v_call: TRBV10-2; cdr3_nt: TGCGCCAGCAGTGTTACTAGCTACGAGCAGTACTTC; cdr3_aa: CASSVTSYEQYF
j_call: TRBJ2-7; d_call: TRBD1; clone_size: .; v_call: TRBV6-1; cdr3_nt: TGTGCCAGCAGACGGGACAGTCGCTACGAGCAGTACTTC; cdr3_aa: CASRRDSRYEQYF
j_call: TRBJ2-5; d_call: TRBD1; clone_size: .; v_call: TRBV5-8; cdr3_nt: TGTGCCAGCAGCCTGGGACAGGGGAGCAAAGAGACCCAGTACTTC; cdr3_aa: CASSLGQGSKETQYF
j_call: TRBJ2-7; d_call: .; clone_size: once; v_call: TRBV6-1; cdr3_nt: TGTGCCAGCAGTGAACCAGGATGGGAGCAGTACTTC; cdr3_aa: CASSEPGWEQYF
j_call: TRBJ2-3; d_call: TRBD2; clone_size: few; v_call: TRBV6-6; cdr3_nt: TGTGCCAGCAGCGCGAGCGGGAAAGGAACAGATACGCAGTATTTT; cdr3_aa: CASSASGKGTDTQYF
j_call: TRBJ1-3; d_call: .; clone_size: once; v_call: TRBV6-5; cdr3_nt: TGTGCCAGCAGTTCCACGACAGGAAACACCATATATTTT; cdr3_aa: CASSSTTGNTIYF
j_call: TRBJ1-1; d_call: TRBD1; clone_size: medium-sized; v_call: TRBV6-5; cdr3_nt: TGTGCCAGCACCCCCCAGGGGGCCATGTACACTGAAGCTTTCTTT; cdr3_aa: CASTPQGAMYTEAFF
j_call: TRBJ2-7; d_call: TRBD2; clone_size: .; v_call: TRBV28; cdr3_nt: TGTGCCAGCAGTTCGGGGGGATCTGAGGAGCAGTACTTC; cdr3_aa: CASSSGGSEEQYF
j_call: TRBJ1-2; d_call: .; clone_size: .; v_call: TRBV5-1; cdr3_nt: TGCGCCAGCAGCTTGGGTGACAGAACTAACTATGGCTACACCTTC; cdr3_aa: CASSLGDRTNYGYTF
j_call: TRBJ1-2; d_call: TRBD1; clone_size: .; v_call: TRBV6-5; cdr3_nt: TGTGCCAGCCTTACCTACAGGGGGCTCGGGAATGGCTACACCTTC; cdr3_aa: CASLTYRGLGNGYTF
j_call: TRBJ1-2; d_call: .; clone_size: .; v_call: TRBV29-1; cdr3_nt: TGCAGCGTTGAAACAGGGCAGCGGAGGGGCTACACCTTC; cdr3_aa: CSVETGQRRGYTF
j_call: TRBJ2-1; d_call: TRBD2; clone_size: .; v_call: TRBV19; cdr3_nt: TGTGCCAGTAGCCGTTCTAAACTAGCGGGAGTTTACGATGAGCAGTTCTTC; cdr3_aa: CASSRSKLAGVYDEQFF
j_call: TRBJ2-5; d_call: .; clone_size: .; v_call: TRBV28; cdr3_nt: TGTGCCAGCAGTTTCGCGGGCAGCCAGAGGACCCAGTACTTC; cdr3_aa: CASSFAGSQRTQYF
j_call: TRBJ1-1; d_call: .; clone_size: once; v_call: TRBV5-1; cdr3_nt: TGCGCCAGCAGCCTCAGATCGGGGAACACTGAAGCTTTCTTT; cdr3_aa: CASSLRSGNTEAFF
j_call: TRBJ1-6; d_call: TRBD1; clone_size: .; v_call: TRBV7-8; cdr3_nt: TGTGCCAGCACCCTGGGACAGGGGACGGATTCACCCCTCCACTTT; cdr3_aa: CASTLGQGTDSPLHF
j_call: TRBJ2-7; d_call: .; clone_size: .; v_call: TRBV9; cdr3_nt: TGTGCCAGCAGCGTGGGACAAATGACGGACTACGAGCAGTACTTC; cdr3_aa: CASSVGQMTDYEQYF
j_call: TRBJ2-2; d_call: TRBD2; clone_size: .; v_call: TRBV19; cdr3_nt: TGTGCCAGTAGTATTACCGGGACTAGCGACACCGGGGAGCTGTTTTTT; cdr3_aa: CASSITGTSDTGELFF
j_call: TRBJ2-7; d_call: .; clone_size: .; v_call: TRBV7-9; cdr3_nt: TGTGCCAGCAGCGGAACCCGGGACATCTCCTACGAGCAGTACTTC; cdr3_aa: CASSGTRDISYEQYF
j_call: TRBJ1-5; d_call: .; clone_size: .; v_call: TRBV7-2; cdr3_nt: TGTGCCAGCAGCTTAGGGTCAGGGAACAATCAGCCCCAGCATTTT; cdr3_aa: CASSLGSGNNQPQHF
j_call: TRBJ2-3; d_call: .; clone_size: .; v_call: TRBV20-1; cdr3_nt: TGCAGTGCTAGCCGACAGTATACGCAGTATTTT; cdr3_aa: CSASRQYTQYF
j_call: TRBJ2-2; d_call: TRBD1; clone_size: .; v_call: TRBV19; cdr3_nt: TGTGCCAGTAGTAATGACAGGGGAAACACCGGGGAGCTGTTTTTT; cdr3_aa: CASSNDRGNTGELFF
j_call: TRBJ2-7; d_call: .; clone_size: .; v_call: TRBV2; cdr3_nt: TGTGCCAGCAGTGAACCGAAAGGTACCGGGTCCCAATTCTACGAGCAGTACTTC; cdr3_aa: CASSEPKGTGSQFYEQYF
j_call: TRBJ1-2; d_call: TRBD1; clone_size: .; v_call: TRBV19; cdr3_nt: TGTGCCAGTAGTGTACCGGGACAGGGGGCGGATGGCTACACCTTC; cdr3_aa: CASSVPGQGADGYTF
j_call: TRBJ1-1; d_call: .; clone_size: once; v_call: TRBV7-9; cdr3_nt: TGTTCCAGCAGCCTACGTCCCGTGAACACTGAAGCTTTCTTT; cdr3_aa: CSSSLRPVNTEAFF
j_call: TRBJ1-2; d_call: TRBD1; clone_size: .; v_call: TRBV18; cdr3_nt: TGTGCCAGCTCACACGGACAGGGTTATTCCTATGGCTACACCTTC; cdr3_aa: CASSHGQGYSYGYTF
j_call: TRBJ2-7; d_call: .; clone_size: .; v_call: TRBV6-1; cdr3_nt: TGTGCCGTCCACCCAGGGGCGGGAGCCTCCTACGAGCAGTACTTC; cdr3_aa: CAVHPGAGASYEQYF
j_call: TRBJ1-3; d_call: .; clone_size: .; v_call: TRBV7-8; cdr3_nt: TGTGCCAGCAGCCCCCAGAGGGTCGACTCTGGAAACACCATATATTTT; cdr3_aa: CASSPQRVDSGNTIYF
j_call: TRBJ2-1; d_call: .; clone_size: .; v_call: TRBV15; cdr3_nt: TGTGCCACCAGCAGAACAGGGTACAATGAGCAGTTCTTC; cdr3_aa: CATSRTGYNEQFF
j_call: TRBJ2-7; d_call: .; clone_size: .; v_call: TRBV9; cdr3_nt: TGTGCCAGCAGTACAGGCCCTCTCTACGAGCAGTACTTC; cdr3_aa: CASSTGPLYEQYF
j_call: TRBJ1-5; d_call: .; clone_size: .; v_call: TRBV13; cdr3_nt: TGTGCCAGCAGCCTGGGCCGGGGGAGTAGTCAGCCCCAGCATTTT; cdr3_aa: CASSLGRGSSQPQHF
j_call: TRBJ1-5; d_call: TRBD1; clone_size: few; v_call: TRBV28; cdr3_nt: TGTGCCAGCAGTAAGAGGACAGGGGCTAGCAATCAGCCCCAGCATTTT; cdr3_aa: CASSKRTGASNQPQHF
j_call: TRBJ2-7; d_call: .; clone_size: .; v_call: TRBV5-1; cdr3_nt: TGCGCCAGCAGCTGGGGGCAGGGCCCCTACGAGCAGTACTTC; cdr3_aa: CASSWGQGPYEQYF
j_call: TRBJ2-1; d_call: TRBD2; clone_size: .; v_call: TRBV5-1; cdr3_nt: TGCGCCAGCAGCTTGTGGACTAGCGGGAGGGAGGGTTATGAGCAGTTCTTC; cdr3_aa: CASSLWTSGREGYEQFF
j_call: TRBJ2-2; d_call: .; clone_size: .; v_call: TRBV5-6; cdr3_nt: TGTGCCAGCAGCTTGGCCCTAACTAGCAAGAACACCGGGGAGCTGTTTTTT; cdr3_aa: CASSLALTSKNTGELFF
j_call: TRBJ1-5; d_call: TRBD1; clone_size: .; v_call: TRBV19; cdr3_nt: TGTGCCAGTAGTACCCCTACAGGGGATAGCAATCAGCCCCAGCATTTT; cdr3_aa: CASSTPTGDSNQPQHF
j_call: TRBJ2-7; d_call: .; clone_size: .; v_call: TRBV9; cdr3_nt: TGTGCCAGCAGCGTCGGGCGAAGGGGTAGTGTGGGGGAGCAGTACTTC; cdr3_aa: CASSVGRRGSVGEQYF
j_call: TRBJ1-2; d_call: .; clone_size: .; v_call: TRBV19; cdr3_nt: TGTGCCAGTAGTACCCAGACAGGCTATGGCTACACCTTC; cdr3_aa: CASSTQTGYGYTF
j_call: TRBJ1-5; d_call: .; clone_size: .; v_call: TRBV10-3; cdr3_nt: TGTGCCATCAGTGGGGTCAGGGTCCAGCCCCAGCATTTT; cdr3_aa: CAISGVRVQPQHF
j_call: TRBJ2-5; d_call: TRBD2; clone_size: .; v_call: TRBV7-6; cdr3_nt: TGTGCCAGCAGCTTAGAGGCTAGCGGGAGGTACCAAGAGACCCAGTACTTC; cdr3_aa: CASSLEASGRYQETQYF
j_call: TRBJ1-1; d_call: .; clone_size: .; v_call: TRBV25-1; cdr3_nt: TGTGCCAGCAGTGTCCTGGACAGCCCTGAAGCTTTCTTT; cdr3_aa: CASSVLDSPEAFF
j_call: TRBJ2-6; d_call: .; clone_size: .; v_call: TRBV15; cdr3_nt: TGTGCCACCACTACGGAGGGGTCTGGGGCCAACGTCCTGACTTTC; cdr3_aa: CATTTEGSGANVLTF
j_call: TRBJ1-2; d_call: .; clone_size: .; v_call: TRBV28; cdr3_nt: TGTGCCAGCACTCGACAGGCCCGTACCACCTTC; cdr3_aa: CASTRQARTTF
j_call: TRBJ2-2; d_call: TRBD1; clone_size: .; v_call: TRBV6-6; cdr3_nt: TGTGCCAGCATCGGGGACAGTGGCACCGGGGAGCTGTTTTTT; cdr3_aa: CASIGDSGTGELFF
j_call: TRBJ1-5; d_call: .; clone_size: once; v_call: TRBV19; cdr3_nt: TGTGCCAGTAGTATGGGGGCATCGAAGCCCCAGCATTTT; cdr3_aa: CASSMGASKPQHF
j_call: TRBJ2-1; d_call: TRBD2; clone_size: .; v_call: TRBV29-1; cdr3_nt: TGCAGCGTTTTTACTAGCGGGAGCTCCTACAATGAGCAGTTCTTC; cdr3_aa: CSVFTSGSSYNEQFF
j_call: TRBJ2-4; d_call: .; clone_size: .; v_call: TRBV28; cdr3_nt: TGTGCCAGCAGTTCGACCGGGACTCCAGCCAAAAACATTCAGTACTTC; cdr3_aa: CASSSTGTPAKNIQYF
j_call: TRBJ1-5; d_call: .; clone_size: few; v_call: TRBV25-1; cdr3_nt: TGTGCCAGCAGTGAATCTGGGGGGACCCAGCCCCAGCATTTT; cdr3_aa: CASSESGGTQPQHF
j_call: TRBJ2-1; d_call: TRBD1; clone_size: few; v_call: TRBV5-1; cdr3_nt: TGCGCCAGCAGCTTGGGACAGGGGCGGAATGAGCAGTTCTTC; cdr3_aa: CASSLGQGRNEQFF